This entry concerns a single T cell receptor beta chain. Antigen specificity is unknown. Libraries were prepared by immunoSEQ multiplex PCR; TCRdb keeps only in-frame clonotypes and omits some of them. The data contain tens of thousands of clones, roughly four fifths of them singletons. The sample's time point: week 47, end of study. Vaccination comprised doses that each held 300 ug of mutant IDH1 20-mer peptide, plus topical imiquimod. New WHO grade 3 or 4 IDH1-mutant, ATRX-lost astrocytomas were present in all donors. The CDR3 has 15 residues. V lost 5 bases and J lost 6, with 17 bases in between. Germline V CDR1 and CDR2: MNHEY, SVGAGI. The record originates from a study of a mutant IDH1 vaccine in newly diagnosed glioma. Whole-study context: Therapy received beforehand was radiotherapy, temozolomide, or both, with most patients given both.

Study conclusions and caveats: Immune responses arising from the vaccine appeared in around 93% of patients.

J is TRBJ1-5 and V is TRBV6-5; possibly TRBD1 for D (5 bases). Sequencing used PBMCs, obtained from a glioma patient whose treatment included an IDH1 peptide vaccine. The origin of this receptor is a man aged 30-40 years with glioma. CDR3 DNA sequence: TGTGCCAGCAGTCCGGGGCAGAGTTGGGGTCAGCCCCAGCATTTT. It codes for CASSPGQSWGQPQHF.